The source of this T cell receptor beta chain is a study of blood T cell repertoires in COVID-19. Losses at the gene ends were 4 bases for V and 8 bases for J; bases not matched to a gene: 10. CDR3 length equals 15 residues. Germline assignment: CDR1 LGHNA and CDR2 YSLEER. TCRdb's copy holds only in-frame clones and misses some; the assay was immunoSEQ multiplex PCR. Among nearly 100,000 clones listed, approximately 82% were seen once. The sequenced sample consisted of peripheral blood. This chain links TRBV4-3 with TRBJ1-2, with 10 bases identical to TRBD1. This sequence originates from a man in his 70s with acute or convalescent COVID-19. CDR3 residues: CASSPQTDRGDGYTF. As DNA, the CDR3 is TGCGCCAGCAGCCCCCAGACGGACAGGGGGGACGGCTACACCTTC.